These 27 T cell receptor beta chains share one sample of origin, sequenced in a study of shared clonotypes between healthy human individuals. Assay used: immunoSEQ multiplex PCR; TCRdb lists only in-frame clones, some missing. The sample yields roughly 1 million clones, more than 75% seen once. The sample taken for sequencing was memory CD4+ T cells from PBMCs. The sample's subset: CD45RA-negative fraction. The receptors were sampled from a man between 18 and 29 years old in good health. Some clones in this sample may be carry-over from other donors' samples.

The chain joins TRBV6-6 to TRBJ1-4; D might be TRBD1 (5 bases). Trimming took 2 bases from V and 8 from J, leaving 18 bases between them. This CDR3 has 16 residues. Germline lookup yields CDR1 MNHNY and CDR2 SVGAGI (reference sequence). The DNA of the CDR3 is TGTGCCAGCAGTTACCCGGGGGGAACTATGGGAGAAAAACTGTTTTTT. Encoded protein: CASSYPGGTMGEKLFF.

The sample holds one count of this clone. The rearrangement uses TRBV16 and TRBJ2-7; 9 bases align to TRBD1. The trim removed 4 bases at V and 6 bases at J, leaving 7 bases unmatched. The CDR3 covers 14 residues. The germline V gene has CDR1 KGHSY and CDR2 FQNENV. The CDR3: CASSPRTGAGEQYF. CDR3 coding DNA: TGTGCCAGCAGCCCGCGGACAGGGGCGGGCGAGCAGTACTTC.

This chain links TRBV7-3 with TRBJ2-7, with D possibly TRBD1 on 5 matching bases. The CDR3 spans 15 residues. The germline CDR1 and CDR2 sequences are SGHTA and FQGTGA. V lost 5 bases, J lost 0 bases, and 14 bases lay in between. The CDR3 loop reads CASSPQGALSYEQYF. In nucleotides, the CDR3 is TGTGCCAGCAGCCCGCAGGGCGCCCTCTCCTACGAGCAGTACTTC.

The gene calls are TRBV9 and TRBJ1-4; possibly TRBD1 for D (5 bases). The CDR3 is 15 residues long. V dropped 4 bases and J dropped 4 bases, with 14 bases sitting between them. Germline values: CDR1 SGDLS, CDR2 YYNGEE. The DNA for the CDR3 is TGTGCCAGCAGCCCGGGGCAGGGTGATAATGAAAAACTGTTTTTT. Translation: CASSPGQGDNEKLFF.

The CDR3 nucleotides are TGTGCCAGCAGTGTCAACAGGGTACCAGGCGAGCAGTACTTC. It is translated as CASSVNRVPGEQYF. V is TRBV6-1 and J is TRBJ2-7; TRBD1 might be the D (6 bases). From germline, CDR1 is MNHNS and CDR2 SASEGT. The CDR3 is 14 residues long. V lost 4 bases and J 6 bases, leaving 16 bases between the germline ends.

This chain connects TRBV28 to TRBJ1-2, with unresolved D. Between the trimmed V and J ends, which lost 7 bases and 1 base, there was a span of 13 bases. This CDR3 has 14 residues. Germline CDR1 reads MDHEN; CDR2 reads SYDVKM. The CDR3 DNA reads as TGTGCCAGCAAAAGGACTGATTTTAACTATGGCTACACCTTC. Translated, it gives CASKRTDFNYGYTF.

The rearrangement links TRBV2 to TRBJ2-3; D is possibly TRBD2 (6 bases). Trimming removed 6 bases at V and 3 bases at J, with 16 bases between. Germline CDR1 and CDR2: SNHLY and FYNNEI. The CDR3 has 15 amino acids. The CDR3, as DNA: TGTGCCAGCAGGCTGACTATCCGGGGGACAGATACGCAGTATTTT. The encoded protein is CASRLTIRGTDTQYF.

This chain links TRBV4-2 with TRBJ2-7; no definite D call. The CDR3 runs 15 residues. Germline assignment: CDR1 LGHNA and CDR2 YNFKEQ. V was shortened by 1 base and J by 5 bases, with 15 bases between the two germline ends. The CDR3 DNA follows: TGTGCCAGCAGCCAAGCCCTCCAATGGTCGGACGAGCAGTACTTC. Translating gives CASSQALQWSDEQYF.

The gene calls are TRBV5-1 and TRBJ1-1, with 9 bases fitting TRBD1. Germline-derived CDR1 and CDR2 are SGHRS and YFSETQ. The CDR3 has 15 residues. V trimming: 2 bases; J trimming: 11 bases; junction bases outside the gene matches: 13. CDR3 in amino acids: CASSLSGTGTSGAFF. CDR3 coding DNA: TGCGCCAGCAGCTTATCCGGGACAGGGACGAGTGGGGCTTTCTTT.

This sequence joins TRBV6-6 and TRBJ2-5; D remains ambiguous. Germline-derived CDR1 and CDR2 are MNHNY and SVGAGI (reference sequence). The CDR3 length is 12 residues. V lost 10 bases to trimming and J lost 6 bases, with 15 bases between them. CDR3 sequence reads: CATSAGSKTQYF. The CDR3 DNA reads TGTGCCACTTCTGCCGGGTCCAAGACCCAGTACTTC.

In this sample, this clone turned up a few times. CDR3 nucleotides: TGTGCCTGGGCTCGGGCGCCCTATCAGCCCCAGCATTTT. It encodes CAWARAPYQPQHF. The V gene is TRBV30, the J gene TRBJ1-5; no definite D call. Trimming left V 5 bases short and J 5 bases short, with 13 bases between. Germline values: CDR1 GTSNPN, CDR2 SVGIG (reference sequence). The CDR3 consists of 13 residues.

As concerns this clone: Other nucleotide sequences from this sample produce the same CDR3. This chain uses TRBV5-8 with TRBJ2-7; D call uncertain. V lost 0 bases, J lost 5 bases, and 3 bases lay in between. Germline CDR1 is SGHTS and CDR2 is YDEGEE. The CDR3 has 11 residues. Here the CDR3 reads CASSLAHEQYF. CDR3 in DNA: TGTGCCAGCAGCTTGGCGCACGAGCAGTACTTC.

DNA for the CDR3: TGTGCCAGCTCACCACGTCAGGGTCGTGATCAGCCCCAGCATTTT. This gives the protein CASSPRQGRDQPQHF. The rearrangement links TRBV18 to TRBJ1-5; a possible D gene is TRBD1 (5 bases). Germline V gives CDR1 KGHSH, CDR2 LQKENI. Trimming removed 1 base from V and 5 bases from J, with 12 bases in between. CDR3 length: 15 amino acids.

The rearrangement links TRBV9 to TRBJ2-1, with D possibly TRBD1 on 5 matching bases. CDR3 length: 15 amino acids. CDR1 and CDR2 (germline): SGDLS, YYNGEE. V gave up 3 bases and J gave up 3 bases, with 13 bases separating them. The CDR3 loop reads CASSEGIGNYNEQFF. CDR3 bases: TGTGCCAGCAGCGAGGGGATAGGTAACTACAATGAGCAGTTCTTC.

This chain links TRBV9 with TRBJ2-5, with a possible D match to TRBD1 (6 bases). The ends were cut back, 4 bases at V and 4 bases at J, with 20 bases in the middle. The CDR3 runs 16 residues. Germline-derived CDR1 and CDR2 are SGDLS and YYNGEE. In DNA, the CDR3 is TGTGCCAGCAGCTCCCACAGGGAAGGAGGAGGAGAGACCCAGTACTTC. Protein: CASSSHREGGGETQYF.

The rearrangement uses TRBV6-5 and TRBJ1-4, with D uncertain. Trimming took off 6 bases at V and 8 bases at J, with 16 bases between the two ends. This CDR3 is 14 amino acids long. Germline V lookup: CDR1 MNHEY, CDR2 SVGAGI. The CDR3 DNA is TGTGCCAGCAGCCCGGCCTCATCTGGAGAAAAACTGTTTTTT. The encoded protein is CASSPASSGEKLFF.

As to this clone: The same CDR3 can be traced to other DNA sequences in this sample. V gene TRBV5-1 combines with J gene TRBJ1-3, with a weak D call TRBD1 (5 bases). Germline V gene data show CDR1 as SGHRS and CDR2 as YFSETQ. Deletions cut 2 bases from V and 2 bases from J, with 8 bases between. The CDR3 has 14 residues. As DNA, the CDR3 is TGCGCCAGCAGCTTTGGGGGGACTGGAAACACCATATATTTT. Translation gives CASSFGGTGNTIYF. Complete variable domain (other parts from reference TRBV5-1 and TRBJ1-3): KAGVTQTPRYLIKTRGQQVTLSCSPISGHRSVSWYQQTPGQGLQFLFEYFSETQRNKGNFPGRFSGRQFSNSRSEMNVSTLELGDSALYLCASSFGGTGNTIYFGEGSWLTVV.

The chain employs TRBV28 and TRBJ1-5, with 8 bases fitting TRBD1. CDR3 length: 16 amino acids. Germline V gene sequence: CDR1 MDHEN, CDR2 SYDVKM. After removal of 6 bases from V and 0 bases from J, the junction contained 7 bases not matched to a gene. CDR3 sequence: CASSLRTGYSNQPQHF. The CDR3 DNA reads as TGTGCCAGCAGCTTGAGGACAGGGTATAGCAATCAGCCCCAGCATTTT. Full variable domain (rest looked up from reference TRBV28 and TRBJ1-5): DVKVTQSSRYLVKRTGEKVFLECVQDMDHENMFWYRQDPGLGLRLIYFSYDVKMKEKGDIPEGYSVSREKKERFSLILESASTNQTSMYLCASSLRTGYSNQPQHFGDGTRLSIL.

V gene TRBV28 combines with J gene TRBJ1-1; no firm D call. Germline lookup yields CDR1 MDHEN and CDR2 SYDVKM. Trimming took 6 bases from V and 3 from J, leaving 11 bases between them. The CDR3 is 13 amino acids. CDR3 in amino acids: CASRPTGYTEAFF. The DNA of the CDR3 is TGTGCCAGCAGACCAACGGGCTACACTGAAGCTTTCTTT. Together with reference TRBV28 and TRBJ1-1, the CDR3 gives the full variable domain: DVKVTQSSRYLVKRTGEKVFLECVQDMDHENMFWYRQDPGLGLRLIYFSYDVKMKEKGDIPEGYSVSREKKERFSLILESASTNQTSMYLCASRPTGYTEAFFGQGTRLTVV.

V is TRBV11-2 and J is TRBJ2-7, with 7 bases matching TRBD2. This CDR3 is 15 amino acids long. Germline V gene data show CDR1 as SGHAT and CDR2 as FQNNGV. The J segment lost 2 bases and the V segment lost 5 bases, leaving 9 bases of the junction unmatched. The CDR3 DNA reads TGTGCCAGCAGCCAAGGGGCGGGGGAACCCTACGAGCAGTACTTC. It yields the protein CASSQGAGEPYEQYF.

The sample holds a few counts of this clone. The J gene is TRBJ2-2, the V gene TRBV19, with TRBD2 as a possible D gene (6 bases). Trimming left V 5 bases short and J 4 bases short, with 17 bases between. CDR1 is LNHDA, CDR2 SQIVND, per germline (reference sequence). The CDR3 loop spans 16 amino acids. CDR3 sequence reads: CASSLPGPGGTGELFF. The CDR3 DNA follows: TGTGCCAGTAGTCTCCCCGGCCCCGGGGGCACCGGGGAGCTGTTTTTT.

This chain connects TRBV7-2 to TRBJ2-6, with D uncertain. The CDR3 runs to 15 residues. Germline CDR1 SGHTA, CDR2 FQGNSA. V was shortened by 5 bases and J by 0 bases, with 8 bases between the two germline ends. The DNA of the CDR3 is TGTGCCAGCAGCCTCGGAAGCTCTGGGGCCAACGTCCTGACTTTC. Translated, it gives CASSLGSSGANVLTF.

The chain uses TRBV19 and TRBJ1-1; 7 bases agree with TRBD1. After removal of 11 bases from V and 4 bases from J, the junction contained 19 bases not matched to a gene. Per germline, CDR1 LNHDA and CDR2 SQIVND (reference sequence). This CDR3 contains 16 residues. This CDR3 reads CAARAYSRGGSTEAFF. DNA for the CDR3: TGTGCCGCCAGAGCCTACAGCAGGGGGGGGAGCACTGAAGCTTTCTTT. The full variable domain, completed using reference TRBV19 and TRBJ1-1, is DGGITQSPKYLFRKEGQNVTLSCEQNLNHDAMYWYRQDPGQGLRLIYYSQIVNDFQKGDIAEGYSVSREKKESFPLTVTSAQKNPTAFYLCAARAYSRGGSTEAFFGQGTRLTVV.

About this clone: The sample holds other DNA sequences that translate to the same CDR3. The chain recombines TRBV7-2 with TRBJ2-2, with 8 bases identical to TRBD2. V lost 4 bases and J lost 4; bases outside the gene matches: 8. The CDR3 totals 16 residues. The germline CDR1 and CDR2 sequences are SGHTA and FQGNSA. In DNA form, the CDR3 reads TGTGCCAGCAGCTCTTATAGCGGGACCGGCACCGGGGAGCTGTTTTTT. The encoded protein is CASSSYSGTGTGELFF.

Only a few counts were recorded for this clone. The V call is TRBV9, the J call TRBJ2-3; D remains unclear. CDR3 length equals 14 residues. The germline V and J ends were trimmed by 2 bases and 3 bases, with 10 bases remaining between them. The germline V gene encodes CDR1 SGDLS and CDR2 YYNGEE. CDR3 sequence: CASSVEAYTDTQYF. The CDR3 nucleotides are TGTGCCAGCAGCGTCGAAGCGTATACAGATACGCAGTATTTT.

There are many counts of this clone. Other DNA sequences in this specimen translate into the identical CDR3. The gene calls are TRBV6-5 and TRBJ1-2; D perhaps matches TRBD1 (6 bases). V was trimmed by 4 bases and J by 8 bases, leaving 11 bases between them. CDR1 is MNHEY, CDR2 SVGAGI, per germline. The CDR3 is 12 amino acids. As DNA, the CDR3 is TGTGCCAGCAGTTCGGGGGCGCGGGGCTACACCTTC. It translates to CASSSGARGYTF.

The chain uses TRBV27 and TRBJ2-5; 12 bases match TRBD2. The J segment lost 9 bases and the V segment lost 5 bases, leaving 7 bases of the junction unmatched. The CDR3 is 14 residues long. CDR1 MNHEY and CDR2 SMNVEV come from the germline V gene (reference sequence). CDR3 in amino acids: CASSTGLAGSPQYF. Here the CDR3 DNA reads TGTGCCAGCAGTACAGGACTAGCGGGATCCCCCCAGTACTTC.